These 5 T cell receptor beta chains were sequenced from one sample in a study of shared clonotypes between healthy human individuals (TCRdb year 2020). The library was made by the immunoSEQ multiplex PCR assay. Drawn from immuneACCESS, this table holds only the in-frame rearrangements with V and J called that TCRdb kept. Clones are partly lost; checked studies trace under half to an unresolved V gene and leave the rest unexplained. The sample yields about 960,000 clones; 76% were counted once. The ten biggest clones cover approximately 1.5% of the sample. The sequenced sample was memory CD4+ T cells sorted from blood. Explained via the paper, the cell subset or site label denotes: CD45RA-negative fraction. The receptor set was obtained from a man between 18 and 29 years old in good health.

The genes are TRBV7-2 and TRBJ2-7; 7 nucleotides line up with TRBD2. This CDR3 spans 15 amino acids. CDR1 and CDR2 from the germline V gene are SGHTA and FQGNSA. After removal of 2 bases from V and 0 bases from J, the junction contained 4 bases not matched to a gene. CDR3 sequence: CASSLSGVSSYEQYF. CDR3 DNA: TGTGCCAGCAGCTTAAGCGGGGTTAGCTCCTACGAGCAGTACTTC.

With regard to this clone: Other DNA sequences in the sample encode the same CDR3. J is TRBJ1-2 and V is TRBV5-1, with unresolved D. V lost 0 bases to trimming and J lost 3 bases, with 12 bases between them. The CDR3 totals 15 residues. The germline V gene encodes CDR1 SGHRS and CDR2 YFSETQ. The CDR3 sequence is CASSLEPGRDYGYTF. CDR3 nucleotide sequence: TGCGCCAGCAGCTTGGAGCCGGGAAGGGACTATGGCTACACCTTC.

The chain has TRBV5-1 and TRBJ2-3; maybe TRBD2 (6 bases). Germline-derived CDR1 and CDR2 are SGHRS and YFSETQ. This CDR3 has 15 amino acids. V was pared by 0 bases and J by 2 bases, with 10 bases between. The CDR3 nucleotides read TGCGCCAGCAGCTTGGTAGCGGTTTTCACAGATACGCAGTATTTT. Translating it yields CASSLVAVFTDTQYF.

The chain links TRBV10-3 to TRBJ2-1; 7 bases agree with TRBD2. The CDR3 sequence is 12 residues long. The V gene end was trimmed by 10 bases and the J gene end by 5 bases; junction bases not matched to a gene: 5. Per the germline V gene, CDR1 is ENHRY and CDR2 is SYGVKD. CDR3 protein: CATRLADNEQFF. The CDR3 coding sequence is TGTGCCACCCGTCTAGCGGACAATGAGCAGTTCTTC.

The CDR3 spells CASSRIQANNSPLHF. In DNA form, the CDR3 reads TGTGCCAGCAGTCGGATTCAGGCGAACAATTCACCCCTCCACTTT. The genes are TRBV27 and TRBJ1-6; D not resolved. Deletions cut 5 bases from V and 7 bases from J, with 15 bases between. The CDR3 is 15 residues long. Germline V gene data show CDR1 as MNHEY and CDR2 as SMNVEV (reference sequence).